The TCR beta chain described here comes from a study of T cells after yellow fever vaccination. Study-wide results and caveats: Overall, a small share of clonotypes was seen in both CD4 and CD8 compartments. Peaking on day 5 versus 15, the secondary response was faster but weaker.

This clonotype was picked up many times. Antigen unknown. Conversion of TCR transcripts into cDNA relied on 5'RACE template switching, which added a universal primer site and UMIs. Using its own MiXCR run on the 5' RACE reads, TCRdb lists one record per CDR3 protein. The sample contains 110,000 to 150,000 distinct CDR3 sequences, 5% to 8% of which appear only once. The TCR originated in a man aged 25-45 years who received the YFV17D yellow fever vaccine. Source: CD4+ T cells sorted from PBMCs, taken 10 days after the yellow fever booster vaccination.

The DNA of the CDR3 is TGTGCCAGCAGCCGACCAAGTAGCGGGATAGCCAAAAACATTCAGTACTTC. Translating it yields CASSRPSSGIAKNIQYF. The chain links TRBV5-6 to TRBJ2-4; 8 bases map to TRBD2. Trimming at V came to 4 bases and at J to 0 bases, leaving 9 bases not matched to a gene. This CDR3 contains 17 residues. Looked up from germline, CDR1 is SGHDT and CDR2 is YYEEEE.